Below are 2 T cell receptor beta chains sequenced from a single sample in a study of T cells in Graves' hyperthyroidism and ophthalmopathy. It was RNA transcripts that yielded the amplified TCR beta CDR3 regions. With the HTBI primer set, the TCR CDR3 went through a first round of RT-PCR. MiXCR, run by TCRdb on the multiplex PCR reads, gives a single entry per CDR3 protein. This table holds 660,000 or so distinct CDR3 sequences, more than 20% found once. Sequencing was carried out using blood. The receptors here all came from a man aged 30-40 years with Graves' ophthalmopathy.

This clonotype was counted between two and nine times. The chain combines TRBV30 with TRBJ2-7; D remains unclear. The CDR3 is 11 residues long. Trimming removed 2 bases from V and 3 bases from J, with 5 bases in between. The germline V gene encodes CDR1 GTSNPN and CDR2 SVGIG (reference sequence). CDR3 sequence reads: CAWSIGYEQYF. CDR3 sequence (DNA): TGTGCCTGGAGTATAGGCTACGAGCAGTACTTC. Combining the CDR3 with reference TRBV30 and TRBJ2-7 gives the whole variable domain SQTIHQWPATLVQPVGSPLSLECTVEGTSNPNLYWYRQAAGRGLQLLFYSVGIGQISSEVPQNLSASRPQDRQFILSSKKLLLSDSGFYLCAWSIGYEQYFGPGTRLTVT.

This clonotype was seen repeatedly, ten times or more. The V and J genes are TRBV20-1 and TRBJ1-6; 9 bases line up with TRBD1. This CDR3 is 14 amino acids long. Germline V CDR1 and CDR2: DFQATT, SNEGSKA (reference sequence). V lost 1 base to trimming and J lost 9 bases; unmatched junction nucleotides: 4. CDR3 nucleotides: TGCAGTGCTAGAGCGGGACAGGGAGGTTCACCCCTCCACTTT. The encoded protein is CSARAGQGGSPLHF.